Below are 10 T cell receptor beta chains sequenced from a single sample in a study of blood T cells in healthy people across ages. The second PCR ran roughly 6 to 11 cycles with a sample-barcoded 5' primer and J-beta primers. TCRdb itself ran the 5' RACE reads through MiXCR, one entry per CDR3 protein. The repertoire holds 730,000 or so distinct CDR3 sequences, with 40% to 45% as singletons. Sequenced sample: blood. These receptors all come from a man older than 75 in good health.

The chain has TRBV12-3 or TRBV12-4 and TRBJ2-5; 7 bases fit TRBD1. The CDR3 loop spans 11 amino acids. Trimming removed 5 bases from V and 9 bases from J; junction bases left unmatched: 3. The CDR3 loop reads CASSEQGPQYF. The CDR3 DNA follows: TGTGCCAGCAGTGAACAGGGGCCCCAGTACTTC.

This clonotype has only a few counts. The rearrangement links TRBV2 to TRBJ2-4; D remains ambiguous. Looked up from germline, CDR1 is SNHLY and CDR2 is FYNNEI. V dropped 10 bases and J dropped 0 bases, with 7 bases sitting between them. CDR3 length: 12 residues. In DNA form, the CDR3 reads TGTGCCAATCGTGCAGCCAAAAACATTCAGTACTTC. As protein: CANRAAKNIQYF.

V usage is TRBV4-3 and J usage is TRBJ2-1; tentatively, D is TRBD2 (5 bases). CDR1 and CDR2 (germline): LGHNA, YSLEER. The V end lost 0 bases, the J end lost 2 bases, and 14 bases lay between the germline ends. This CDR3 is 17 amino acids long. This chain's CDR3 is CASSQDEGIGTYNEQFF. In nucleotides, the CDR3 is TGCGCCAGCAGCCAAGATGAGGGAATCGGAACCTACAATGAGCAGTTCTTC.

This clonotype turned up a few times. This chain uses TRBV27 with TRBJ2-1, with TRBD2 identical over 13 bases. The germline V gene encodes CDR1 MNHEY and CDR2 SMNVEV (reference sequence). Trimming took 8 bases from V and 8 from J; bases not matched to a gene: 12. The CDR3 runs 16 residues. CDR3 sequence: CASQRVGTSGTYEQFF. Here the CDR3 DNA reads TGTGCCAGCCAAAGGGTAGGGACTAGCGGGACGTATGAGCAGTTCTTC.

There are many counts of this clonotype. In DNA, the CDR3 is TGCGCCAGCAGTCTTGGAAGGCAGGGGGTACCAGATACGCAGTATTTT. This translates into CASSLGRQGVPDTQYF. This chain links TRBV5-1 with TRBJ2-3, with TRBD1 identical over 7 bases. Per germline, CDR1 SGHRS and CDR2 YFSETQ. V dropped 5 bases and J dropped 4; count of bases not matched to a gene: 13. The CDR3 extends over 16 amino acids. Supplemented by reference TRBV5-1 and TRBJ2-3, the full variable domain reads KAGVTQTPRYLIKTRGQQVTLSCSPISGHRSVSWYQQTPGQGLQFLFEYFSETQRNKGNFPGRFSGRQFSNSRSEMNVSTLELGDSALYLCASSLGRQGVPDTQYFGPGTRLTVL.

This sequence joins TRBV7-9 and TRBJ2-1, with 9 bases fitting TRBD1. The V gene's germline CDR1 is SEHNR and CDR2 FQNEAQ (reference sequence). The CDR3 loop spans 16 amino acids. The J segment lost 0 bases and the V segment lost 9 bases, leaving 9 bases of the junction unmatched. The CDR3 loop reads CARGPVGQGSYNEQFF. DNA of the CDR3: TGTGCCAGAGGCCCCGTGGGACAGGGCTCCTACAATGAGCAGTTCTTC.

This chain connects TRBV29-1 to TRBJ2-6; 7 bases match TRBD1. V was pared by 4 bases and J by 0 bases, with 3 bases of the junction left unmatched. This CDR3 has 15 amino acids. Germline CDR1 and CDR2: SQVTM and ANQGSEA. This chain's CDR3 is CSVGGTVSGANVLTF. The CDR3 nucleotides are TGCAGCGTTGGAGGGACAGTCTCTGGGGCCAACGTCCTGACTTTC.

CDR3 DNA: TGTGCCAGCAGTGAAGGCGCGAACAATGAGCAGTTCTTC. Residues: CASSEGANNEQFF. The chain is built from TRBV6-1 and TRBJ2-1; D call uncertain. Germline V lookup: CDR1 MNHNS, CDR2 SASEGT. This CDR3 comprises 13 residues. Trimming cost V 1 base and J 5 bases, with 6 bases left between them.

This clonotype was seen more than once but under ten times. V usage is TRBV29-1 and J usage is TRBJ2-2, with 10 bases matching TRBD1. This CDR3 has 15 amino acids. With V trimmed by 3 bases and J by 6 bases, 7 bases remained unmatched. Germline CDR1 SQVTM, CDR2 ANQGSEA. The CDR3 loop reads CSVEATGGRSGELFF. The CDR3 DNA reads as TGCAGCGTTGAGGCGACAGGGGGCAGGTCCGGGGAGCTGTTTTTT.

The chain combines TRBV7-2 with TRBJ1-2; 7 positions match TRBD1. From germline, CDR1 is SGHTA and CDR2 FQGNSA. The CDR3 is 13 residues long. Trimming took 8 bases from V and 13 from J; bases not matched to a gene: 16. This chain's CDR3 is CASDRVGGRSCTF. The CDR3 DNA is TGTGCCAGCGACAGGGTAGGAGGACGAAGCTGCACCTTC.